This is a list of T cell receptor beta chains from one sample in a study of chemoradiotherapy in HPV16-positive cancers. Generated by immunoSEQ multiplex PCR, the TCRdb table keeps only in-frame clones and is missing some. In the table there are 1,900 or so clones, 75% to 90% of which are singletons. The sequenced sample was tumor tissue, obtained from a patient who underwent chemoradiotherapy. These TCRs come from a human donor with HPV-associated anogenital cancer. The CDR3 runs from the conserved cysteine through the conserved F or W. A D gene is named only where the DNA matches it firmly. Size values are once, few and many counts, or a class for expanded clones, and some rows have none.

TRBD2	TRBV30	15	-	TRBJ2-1	TGTGCCTCCAATCCGGGTGCGGGAGATGTGAATGAGCAGTTCTTC	CASNPGAGDVNEQFF
-	TRBV5-4	14	-	TRBJ2-1	TGTGCCAGCAGCCCCCGGACTGGCTACAATGAGCAGTTCTTC	CASSPRTGYNEQFF
-	TRBV7-2	14	-	TRBJ2-1	TGTGCCAGCAGCTTAGAACTACCGAAGGATGAGCAGTTCTTC	CASSLELPKDEQFF
-	TRBV30	12	-	TRBJ1-2	TGTGCCTGTCGGGACGCGGGTGGTGGCTACACCTTC	CACRDAGGGYTF
TRBD2	TRBV4-1	18	-	TRBJ2-2	TGCGCCAGCAGCCAAGATAAACGGCGGGAGGGATACACCGGGGAGCTGTTTTTT	CASSQDKRREGYTGELFF
-	TRBV9	14	-	TRBJ2-5	TGTGCCAGCAGCCGCGTAGGGCAGGGAGAGACCCAGTACTTC	CASSRVGQGETQYF
-	TRBV5-6	17	-	TRBJ1-4	TGTGCCAGCAGCTTGGCTTTATCAGGGGCCCGAGGGGAAAAACTGTTTTTT	CASSLALSGARGEKLFF
-	TRBV18	16	-	TRBJ1-3	TGTGCCAGCTCACTCCAGCTGGGTTCCTCTGGAAACACCATATATTTT	CASSLQLGSSGNTIYF
TRBD2	TRBV27	15	few	TRBJ2-3	TGTGCCAGCAGTTGGACTAGCGGTGGCACAGATACGCAGTATTTT	CASSWTSGGTDTQYF
-	TRBV6-6	13	-	TRBJ2-3	TGTGCCAGCACTATGACAGAGACAGATACGCAGTATTTT	CASTMTETDTQYF
TRBD1	TRBV7-2	14	-	TRBJ1-1	TGTGCCAGCAGCTTAAGGGGGCTGGGGACTGAAGCTTTCTTT	CASSLRGLGTEAFF
-	TRBV6-5	14	-	TRBJ2-7	TGTGCCAGCAGATTGGACTACCTCTACGTCGAGCAGTACTTC	CASRLDYLYVEQYF
-	TRBV27	12	-	TRBJ2-1	TGTGCCAGCAGTTTAGGGGGTCGGGAGCAGTTCTTC	CASSLGGREQFF
TRBD2	TRBV7-2	16	-	TRBJ2-1	TGTGCCAGCAGCGGCCGACTAGCGGGGGGGCCCAATGAGCAGTTCTTC	CASSGRLAGGPNEQFF
TRBD2	TRBV7-9	16	-	TRBJ2-2	TGTGCCAGCAGCTTGGCCTTAGCGGGAGTTGCCGGGGAGCTGTTTTTT	CASSLALAGVAGELFF
TRBD1	TRBV6-5	12	once	TRBJ1-2	TGTGCCAGCAGTTCAAGGACAGGCGGCTACACCTTC	CASSSRTGGYTF
TRBD1	TRBV6-5	13	-	TRBJ2-3	TGTGCCAGCAGGCCAGGGGGCGCATATACGCAGTATTTT	CASRPGGAYTQYF
TRBD2	TRBV9	13	-	TRBJ2-3	TGTGCCAGCAACCGGGGGGACACAGATACGCAGTATTTT	CASNRGDTDTQYF
-	TRBV5-1	13	once	TRBJ1-1	TGCGCCAGCAGAACCGAGGGCATCCCTGAAGCTTTCTTT	CASRTEGIPEAFF
-	TRBV19	13	-	TRBJ2-1	TGTGCCAGTAGTATGGGGGATTGGAATGAGCAGTTCTTC	CASSMGDWNEQFF
-	TRBV7-3	18	once	TRBJ2-6	TGTGCCAGCAGCTTATACGGTATTGCAAGCTCTGGGGCCAACGTCCTGACTTTC	CASSLYGIASSGANVLTF
-	TRBV5-1	13	-	TRBJ1-2	TGCGCCAGCAGCTTGGGCAGGGAGGATGGCTACACCTTC	CASSLGREDGYTF
-	TRBV2	11	few	TRBJ2-1	TGTGCCAGCAGCACAAACAATGAGCAGTTCTTC	CASSTNNEQFF
TRBD1	TRBV19	15	-	TRBJ2-2	TGTGCCAGTAGCGGGGGACAGGGGTACACCGGGGAGCTGTTTTTT	CASSGGQGYTGELFF
TRBD1	TRBV2	14	-	TRBJ1-4	TGTGCCAGCACCAACAGGGGGCCTGGGGAAAAACTGTTTTTT	CASTNRGPGEKLFF
-	TRBV7-2	15	-	TRBJ2-1	TGTGCCAGCAGCTTAGAGGCCCCCTCCTACAATGAGCAGTTCTTC	CASSLEAPSYNEQFF
-	TRBV5-4	15	-	TRBJ1-2	TGTGCCACTCAGGAGAACAGGTTTCCTAACTATGGCTACACCTTC	CATQENRFPNYGYTF
-	TRBV19	13	-	TRBJ2-5	TGTGCCAGTAGTATAGATGACCAAGAGACCCAGTACTTC	CASSIDDQETQYF
TRBD1	TRBV29-1	14	-	TRBJ1-2	TGCAGCGTTGATACGACAGGGGGCGGGTATGGCTACACCTTC	CSVDTTGGGYGYTF
TRBD2	TRBV5-1	15	-	TRBJ2-3	TGCGCCAGCAACCCAACTAGCGGGTCGGCAGATACGCAGTATTTT	CASNPTSGSADTQYF
-	TRBV27	15	-	TRBJ1-2	TGTGCCAGCAGTATGTGGGGGACATCGAACTATGGCTACACCTTC	CASSMWGTSNYGYTF
-	TRBV6-1	14	-	TRBJ2-5	TGTGCCAGCAGTGAAGCATGGGGGTTTGGGACCCAGTACTTC	CASSEAWGFGTQYF
-	TRBV4-3	16	-	TRBJ2-6	TGCGCCAGCAGCCAAGATACCGGGGGTGGGGCCAACGTCCTGACTTTC	CASSQDTGGGANVLTF
TRBD1	TRBV28	12	-	TRBJ1-2	TGTGCCACAGGAGACAGGGGATATGGCTACACCTTC	CATGDRGYGYTF
-	TRBV6-9	13	-	TRBJ1-5	TGTGCCAGCCGAAAGGTCGGAGATCAGCCCCAGCATTTT	CASRKVGDQPQHF
-	TRBV5-4	12	-	TRBJ2-1	TGTGCCAGCAGCTTCGTACCCAGCGAGCAGTTCTTC	CASSFVPSEQFF
-	TRBV27	15	-	TRBJ1-2	TGTGCCAGCAGTTCGATCTCTCGACAGTACTATGGCTACACCTTC	CASSSISRQYYGYTF
-	TRBV7-9	14	few	TRBJ1-1	TGTGCCAGCAACCTCCTGGACCGCCACACTGAAGCTTTCTTT	CASNLLDRHTEAFF
-	TRBV6-6	14	few	TRBJ1-6	TGTGCCAGCAGTTACTCTCCAGCCAATTCACCCCTCCACTTT	CASSYSPANSPLHF
-	TRBV19	15	-	TRBJ1-2	TGTGCCAGTAAAGTCGGGGGTTGGGCCAACTATGGCTACACCTTC	CASKVGGWANYGYTF